The sample holds a few counts of the clone carrying this T cell receptor beta chain. Its antigen is currently unknown. The sample belongs to a study of T cells in Graves' hyperthyroidism and ophthalmopathy. V shed 3 bases and J shed 3 bases, with 27 bases lying between them. The CDR3 has 18 residues. From germline, CDR1 is DFQATT and CDR2 SNEGSKA (reference sequence). General study results and limits: Blood also showed most of the thyroid clonotypes that were expanded above 0.001.

Using RNA transcripts as the source, TCR beta CDR3 regions were amplified. Initially, a first-round RT-PCR of the TCR CDR3 employed the HTBI primer set. TCRdb processed the multiplex PCR reads anew with MiXCR; each CDR3 protein has one entry. The sample has around 560,000 distinct CDR3 sequences; about a sixth are singletons. No progression to ophthalmopathy during 18 months of follow-up defined stable disease. Uncontrolled infection, other autoimmune disease, pregnancy or lactation led to exclusion. Clinical symptoms, serum thyroxine, TRAb, thyroid ultrasound and orbital computed tomography established diagnosis.

Sequencing was performed on blood. This chain links TRBV20-1 with TRBJ2-7; D is possibly TRBD1 or TRBD2 (5 bases each). This TCR was recovered from a woman aged 18-29 years with Graves' hyperthyroidism. This CDR3 reads CSASGADTRASPVYEQYF. In DNA, the CDR3 is TGCAGTGCTAGCGGGGCCGACACGCGAGCCTCACCGGTCTACGAGCAGTACTTC.